Given below is one TCR beta chain in context. Antigen unknown. Per the germline V gene, CDR1 is GTSNPN and CDR2 is SVGIG (reference sequence). Trimming stripped 3 bases from V and 4 bases from J, with 15 bases between. This CDR3 is 15 amino acids long. Second-dose groups at about 4 or about 12 weeks were pooled. The data were obtained in a study of T cell responses to AZD1222 COVID-19 vaccine. Whole-study results and caveats: In the spike-specific TCR repertoire, nearly half reportedly target unmutated variant regions. No day 14 peak samples; only post-peak repertoires were characterized. The donor cohort was predominantly white British with a female majority, and clonal diversity may have been underestimated.

The protocol was immunoSEQ multiplex PCR, while the TCRdb copy is restricted to in-frame clones and leaves out a portion. The sample lists approximately 180,000 clones; 70% to 90% were seen once. Here the sequenced sample was peripheral blood, taken 28 days after the second AZD1222 dose. The receptor was isolated from an adult who received the AZD1222 COVID-19 vaccine. This chain joins TRBV30 and TRBJ2-2; D gene uncertain. The CDR3 sequence is CAWRAGGVGTGELFF. The CDR3 DNA reads as TGTGCCTGGAGAGCCGGTGGGGTGGGCACCGGGGAGCTGTTTTTT.